Below are 32 T cell receptor beta chains sequenced from a single sample in a study of blood T cell repertoires in COVID-19. Only in-frame clones appear in the TCRdb table, and some are missing; sequencing was by immunoSEQ multiplex PCR. The profile shows approximately 150,000 clones, about 88% of them singletons. Sequencing was carried out using peripheral blood. These TCRs come from an elderly woman with COVID-19, enrolled during active disease.

This chain joins TRBV19 and TRBJ1-1; weak D call: TRBD1 (6 bases). Germline CDR1 is LNHDA and CDR2 is SQIVND (reference sequence). CDR3 size: 14 residues. V lost 5 bases and J 7 bases, leaving 17 bases between the germline ends. The DNA for the CDR3 is TGTGCCAGTAGTTTCCGAGAATTACAGGGTGAAGCTTTCTTT. Residues: CASSFRELQGEAFF.

The chain has TRBV25-1 and TRBJ1-1; D possibly corresponds to TRBD1 (6 bases). The CDR3 has 14 residues. Per the germline V gene, CDR1 is MGHDK and CDR2 is SYGVNS. Between the trimmed V and J ends, which lost 4 bases and 4 bases, there was a span of 13 bases. CDR3 region: CASSVQGFGTEAFF. In DNA form, the CDR3 reads TGTGCCAGCAGTGTTCAGGGGTTTGGCACTGAAGCTTTCTTT.

The V and J genes are TRBV6-2 or TRBV6-3 and TRBJ2-5, with D maybe TRBD1 (6 bases). V lost 6 bases and J 7 bases, leaving 15 bases between the germline ends. This CDR3 is 13 amino acids long. The germline V gene has CDR1 MNHEY and CDR2 SVGEGT. This chain's CDR3 is CASSRQALATQYF. In DNA form, the CDR3 reads TGTGCCAGCAGCAGACAGGCCCTCGCGACCCAGTACTTC.

V usage is TRBV28 and J usage is TRBJ1-2; 9 bases fit TRBD1. Per the germline V gene, CDR1 is MDHEN and CDR2 is SYDVKM. The CDR3 runs 15 residues. Trimming took 6 bases from V and 5 from J; bases not matched to a gene: 10. The CDR3, as DNA: TGTGCCAGCAGCGAAACCGGGACAGGGAGATATGGCTACACCTTC. Amino acid sequence: CASSETGTGRYGYTF.

V gene TRBV11-3 combines with J gene TRBJ2-7; D might be TRBD1 (6 bases). In germline, CDR1 is SGHNT, CDR2 YENEEA. The CDR3 has 14 amino acids. V lost 4 bases to trimming and J lost 2 bases, with 12 bases between them. The CDR3 DNA reads as TGTGCCAGCAGCTCTCGGGACACCCCCTACGAGCAGTACTTC. This codes for CASSSRDTPYEQYF.

The chain links TRBV5-1 to TRBJ2-7, with 7 bases identical to TRBD1. Per germline, CDR1 SGHRS and CDR2 YFSETQ. The CDR3 loop spans 16 amino acids. V was clipped by 4 bases and J by 0 bases; unmatched bases: 10. The CDR3 region has the DNA TGCGCCAGCAGCCACGCCGGACAGGCTAGCTCCTACGAGCAGTACTTC. This codes for CASSHAGQASSYEQYF. Drawing the rest from reference TRBV5-1 and TRBJ2-7, the complete variable domain is KAGVTQTPRYLIKTRGQQVTLSCSPISGHRSVSWYQQTPGQGLQFLFEYFSETQRNKGNFPGRFSGRQFSNSRSEMNVSTLELGDSALYLCASSHAGQASSYEQYFGPGTRLTVT.

V gene TRBV7-3 combines with J gene TRBJ2-1; the match to TRBD2 covers 7 bases. Germline CDR1 and CDR2: SGHTA and FQGTGA. This CDR3 comprises 15 residues. V was pared by 2 bases and J by 4 bases, with 5 bases of the junction left unmatched. CDR3 amino acids: CASSLRGRDYNEQFF. The CDR3 bases are TGTGCCAGCAGCTTACGGGGGAGGGATTACAATGAGCAGTTCTTC.

The genes are TRBV3-1 (or the pseudogene TRBV3-2) and TRBJ2-3; weak D call: TRBD1 (5 bases). The germline V and J ends were trimmed by 2 bases and 3 bases, with 12 bases remaining between them. CDR3 length equals 15 residues. Germline V gene lookup returns CDR1 LGHDT and CDR2 YNNKEL (reference sequence). The CDR3 is CASSQYGQATDTQYF. CDR3 sequence (DNA): TGTGCCAGCAGCCAATATGGACAAGCTACAGATACGCAGTATTTT.

The chain has TRBV5-6 and TRBJ1-1; no firm D call. The CDR3 runs to 13 residues. Germline V gene lookup returns CDR1 SGHDT and CDR2 YYEEEE. V lost 3 bases and J lost 7, with 13 bases in between. CDR3 sequence reads: CASSSPWGGEAFF. The CDR3 DNA sequence: TGTGCCAGCAGCTCACCTTGGGGAGGTGAAGCTTTCTTT.

The chain uses TRBV7-2 and TRBJ1-2; TRBD1 agrees at 9 bases. V lost 4 bases to trimming and J lost 8 bases; unmatched junction nucleotides: 5. The CDR3 sequence is 13 residues long. Looked up from germline, CDR1 is SGHTA and CDR2 is FQGNSA. The DNA of the CDR3 is TGTGCCAGCAGCTCTGGACAGGGGCAAGGCTACACCTTC. This translates into CASSSGQGQGYTF.

This clone came up a few times. The rearrangement links TRBV25-1 to TRBJ1-2; TRBD1 might be the D (6 bases). The CDR3 has 15 residues. Trimming removed 2 bases at V and 4 bases at J, with 14 bases between. CDR1 is MGHDK and CDR2 is SYGVNS in the germline V gene. CDR3 nucleotides: TGTGCCAGCAGTGAACAGGCAGGGGAGATCTATGGCTACACCTTC. It yields the protein CASSEQAGEIYGYTF.

J is TRBJ1-3 and V is TRBV19; possibly TRBD1 for D (6 bases). CDR3 length: 15 residues. Trimming removed 3 bases at V and 1 base at J, with 10 bases between. The germline gives CDR1 LNHDA, CDR2 SQIVND (reference sequence). The CDR3, as DNA: TGTGCCAGTAGTATCGGACAGCCATCTGGAAACACCATATATTTT. It yields the protein CASSIGQPSGNTIYF.

The chain carries TRBV5-4 and TRBJ1-1; tentatively, D is TRBD1 (5 bases). This CDR3 has 14 residues. V lost 4 bases, J lost 4 bases, and 14 bases lay in between. Germline CDR1 is SGHNT and CDR2 is YYREEE (reference sequence). The CDR3 region has the DNA TGTGCCAGCAGCCTACCAGACAGACCCACTGAAGCTTTCTTT. Translating gives CASSLPDRPTEAFF. The full variable domain, completed using reference TRBV5-4 and TRBJ1-1, is ETGVTQSPTHLIKTRGQQVTLRCSSQSGHNTVSWYQQALGQGPQFIFQYYREEENGRGNFPPRFSGLQFPNYSSELNVNALELDDSALYLCASSLPDRPTEAFFGQGTRLTVV.

The chain has TRBV27 and TRBJ2-2; D possibly corresponds to TRBD1 (6 bases). This CDR3 comprises 14 residues. Germline lookup yields CDR1 MNHEY and CDR2 SMNVEV (reference sequence). Trimming removed 10 bases from V and 7 bases from J, with 19 bases in between. CDR3 bases: TGTGCCACGGACAGTATTCTCCCCCACGGGGAGCTGTTTTTT. Its translation is CATDSILPHGELFF.

The V gene is TRBV27, the J gene TRBJ2-7; TRBD2 matches at 12 bases. V was pared by 4 bases and J by 6 bases, with 7 bases of the junction left unmatched. The germline V gene has CDR1 MNHEY and CDR2 SMNVEV (reference sequence). The CDR3 spans 15 residues. CDR3 in DNA: TGTGCCAGCAGTTCTCAGACTAGCGGGGGACTCGAGCAGTACTTC. It is translated as CASSSQTSGGLEQYF.

The genes are TRBV7-3 and TRBJ2-1; D is possibly TRBD1 (6 bases). V dropped 5 bases and J dropped 5 bases, with 16 bases sitting between them. The CDR3 runs 15 residues. Germline lookup yields CDR1 SGHTA and CDR2 FQGTGA. CDR3 sequence: CASSPTGTTHNEQFF. DNA for the CDR3: TGTGCCAGCAGCCCCACCGGGACAACCCACAATGAGCAGTTCTTC.

This clone turned up a few times. This CDR3 is CASSLSGGAGSDTEAFF. CDR3 DNA: TGTGCCAGCAGTTTATCGGGGGGCGCCGGTTCCGACACTGAAGCTTTCTTT. The V gene is TRBV28, the J gene TRBJ1-1, with D tentatively TRBD1 (6 bases). The CDR3 is made up of 17 amino acids. Trimming stripped 1 base from V and 3 bases from J, with 18 bases between. Germline CDR1 is MDHEN and CDR2 is SYDVKM.

V usage is TRBV6-5 and J usage is TRBJ2-7, with unresolved D. This CDR3 has 12 amino acids. The germline gives CDR1 MNHEY, CDR2 SVGAGI. Trimming removed 4 bases at V and 3 bases at J, with 7 bases between. The CDR3 loop is CASSSPRYEQYF. In DNA, the CDR3 is TGTGCCAGCAGTTCCCCCCGCTACGAGCAGTACTTC.

This clone was seen a few times. This chain joins TRBV7-9 and TRBJ1-1; D remains unclear. V shed 3 bases and J shed 2 bases, with 7 bases lying between them. CDR3 length: 13 amino acids. CDR1 and CDR2 (germline): SEHNR, FQNEAQ (reference sequence). Here the CDR3 DNA reads TGTGCCAGCAGCTTGCAGATTAACACTGAAGCTTTCTTT. This sequence encodes CASSLQINTEAFF. Together with reference TRBV7-9 and TRBJ1-1, the CDR3 gives the full variable domain: DTGVSQNPRHKITKRGQNVTFRCDPISEHNRLYWYRQTLGQGPEFLTYFQNEAQLEKSRLLSDRFSAERPKGSFSTLEIQRTEQGDSAMYLCASSLQINTEAFFGQGTRLTVV.

The chain employs TRBV7-8 and TRBJ2-5; TRBD2 matches at 7 bases. CDR1 is SGHVS and CDR2 is FQNEAQ in the germline V gene. V gave up 3 bases and J gave up 2 bases; unmatched junction bases: 6. The CDR3 runs 15 residues. As DNA, the CDR3 is TGTGCCAGCAGCTTCGGGACTACTCCTCAAGAGACCCAGTACTTC. It translates to CASSFGTTPQETQYF.

The rearrangement uses TRBV5-8 and TRBJ2-3; a weak D match, TRBD1 (6 bases). The CDR3 length is 15 residues. V was shortened by 3 bases and J by 1 base, with 12 bases between the two germline ends. CDR1 SGHTS and CDR2 YDEGEE come from the germline V gene. This chain's CDR3 is CASSSDRWGTDTQYF. CDR3 DNA sequence: TGTGCCAGCAGCTCGGACAGATGGGGCACAGATACGCAGTATTTT.

The CDR3 nucleotides are TGTGCCAGTAGTATAGTACCTAGCGGCTACAATGAGCAGTTCTTC. Protein: CASSIVPSGYNEQFF. The rearrangement uses TRBV19 and TRBJ2-1, with 7 nucleotides matching TRBD2. The germline V gene encodes CDR1 LNHDA and CDR2 SQIVND (reference sequence). This CDR3 spans 15 amino acids. V was clipped by 1 base and J by 3 bases; unmatched bases: 3.

The chain combines TRBV24-1 with TRBJ2-5, with a weak D call TRBD2 (6 bases). Germline loops: CDR1 KGHDR, CDR2 SFDVKD. The CDR3 has 16 amino acids. V shed 4 bases and J shed 3 bases, with 17 bases lying between them. The CDR3 is CATSEHGKLAEETQYF. The CDR3 nucleotides are TGTGCCACCAGTGAACATGGGAAACTAGCAGAAGAGACCCAGTACTTC.

This clone is a singleton in its sample. V and J are TRBV5-6 and TRBJ2-3, with 7 bases fitting TRBD1. Germline values: CDR1 SGHDT, CDR2 YYEEEE. The CDR3 has 17 amino acids. V shed 2 bases, J shed 2 bases, and the junction held 11 bases outside the gene matches. This chain's CDR3 is CASSLIAGTDFTDTQYF. The CDR3 region has the DNA TGTGCCAGCAGCTTAATAGCCGGGACAGATTTCACAGATACGCAGTATTTT.

The J gene is TRBJ2-1, the V gene TRBV2, with 8 bases identical to TRBD2. The CDR3 has 20 amino acids. Germline-derived CDR1 and CDR2 are SNHLY and FYNNEI. V shed 4 bases and J 0 bases; nucleotides not matched to a gene: 17. CDR3 in amino acids: CASSVMSLAETTSSYNEQFF. The DNA of the CDR3 is TGTGCCAGCAGTGTGATGTCACTAGCGGAGACCACGAGCTCCTACAATGAGCAGTTCTTC.

The chain couples TRBV7-3 to TRBJ2-1; 7 nucleotides agree with TRBD2. Unmatched junction bases numbered 3, after V lost 3 bases and J lost 1 base. The CDR3 runs 15 residues. CDR1 is SGHTA, CDR2 FQGTGA, per germline. The CDR3 is CASSFGGSSYNEQFF. The CDR3 DNA is TGTGCCAGCAGCTTCGGCGGGAGTTCCTACAATGAGCAGTTCTTC.

The table lists this clone with a few counts. The chain combines TRBV6-2 or TRBV6-3 with TRBJ1-2, with 8 bases fitting TRBD1. Per germline, CDR1 MNHEY and CDR2 SVGEGT. This CDR3 spans 16 amino acids. The J segment lost 4 bases and the V segment lost 4 bases, leaving 11 bases of the junction unmatched. The CDR3 here is CASSSPPGQDSYGYTF. The CDR3 nucleotides read TGTGCCAGCAGTTCACCACCGGGACAGGATTCCTATGGCTACACCTTC.

A single count supports this clone. This sequence joins TRBV7-9 and TRBJ1-6; tentatively, D is TRBD1 (5 bases). CDR1 and CDR2 (germline): SEHNR, FQNEAQ (reference sequence). The V gene lost 5 bases and the J gene lost 6 bases, with 11 bases spanning the gap. The CDR3 is made up of 14 amino acids. CDR3 bases: TGTGCCAGCAGCGTCGCCGGGGGTAATTCACCCCTCCACTTT. Residues: CASSVAGGNSPLHF. Supplemented by reference TRBV7-9 and TRBJ1-6, the full variable domain reads DTGVSQNPRHKITKRGQNVTFRCDPISEHNRLYWYRQTLGQGPEFLTYFQNEAQLEKSRLLSDRFSAERPKGSFSTLEIQRTEQGDSAMYLCASSVAGGNSPLHFGNGTRLTVT.

The chain carries TRBV11-2 and TRBJ1-3; TRBD1 matches 8 bases. J lost 3 bases, V lost 5 bases, and 6 bases had no gene match. The germline CDR1 and CDR2 sequences are SGHAT and FQNNGV. The CDR3 sequence is 15 residues long. Here the CDR3 DNA reads TGTGCCAGCAGCCCAAGGACAGGGAGTGGAAACACCATATATTTT. It yields the protein CASSPRTGSGNTIYF.

This clone was seen only a few times. The chain uses TRBV4-1 and TRBJ1-4; D unclear. Looked up from germline, CDR1 is MGHRA and CDR2 is YSYEKL. The CDR3 has 18 residues. The germline V and J ends were trimmed by 1 base and 7 bases, with 22 bases remaining between them. CDR3 sequence (DNA): TGCGCCAGCAGCCAAGCGCTCAGAAGGAAACAGTCAGTTGAAAAACTGTTTTTT. This encodes CASSQALRRKQSVEKLFF.

The CDR3 loop is CASSSDSRVAFF. For the CDR3, the DNA is TGTGCCAGCAGCTCCGACAGTCGGGTCGCTTTCTTT. The J gene is TRBJ1-1, the V gene TRBV5-4; D might be TRBD1 (5 bases). This CDR3 has 12 residues. The germline CDR1 and CDR2 sequences are SGHNT and YYREEE (reference sequence). Trimming stripped 3 bases from V and 11 bases from J, with 14 bases between.

The chain employs TRBV7-2 and TRBJ1-1; D possibly corresponds to TRBD1 (6 bases). Germline V gives CDR1 SGHTA, CDR2 FQGNSA. The germline V and J ends were trimmed by 6 bases and 4 bases, with 12 bases remaining between them. CDR3 length equals 13 residues. This CDR3 is CASSSFRGTEAFF. CDR3 nucleotides: TGTGCCAGCAGTTCCTTCAGGGGCACTGAAGCTTTCTTT.